These 21 T cell receptor beta chains share one sample of origin, sequenced in a study of neurological immune-mediated disorders. TCRdb re-analysed the 5' RACE reads in MiXCR, keeping a single row per CDR3 protein. Among around 15,000 distinct CDR3 sequences listed, about 9% were seen once. Material: CD8+ T cells from blood. These receptors were obtained from a man aged 45-60 years in good health.

This clonotype was counted ten times or more. This chain links TRBV7-2 with TRBJ1-2, with a possible D match to TRBD1 (6 bases). Germline V gives CDR1 SGHTA, CDR2 FQGNSA. The ends were cut back, 4 bases at V and 8 bases at J, with 17 bases in the middle. The CDR3 has 14 residues. DNA of the CDR3: TGTGCCAGCAGCTCTCAGGGGCCCGATGAGGGCTACACCTTC. Its translation is CASSSQGPDEGYTF.

The sample holds many counts of this clonotype. This chain's CDR3 is CASSPQQDPNEQYF. DNA of the CDR3: TGTGCCAGCAGTCCCCAACAGGACCCGAATGAGCAGTACTTC. The chain combines TRBV12-3 or TRBV12-4 with TRBJ2-7; D is possibly TRBD1 (5 bases). Trimming shortened V by 5 bases and J by 7 bases, and 18 bases separated the two germline ends. There are 14 residues in the CDR3.

This clonotype was seen at least ten times. The CDR3 coding sequence is TGTGCCAGCAGCGCCCAAAGACAGGCTGACGAGCAGTACTTC. Translating it yields CASSAQRQADEQYF. The rearrangement uses TRBV21-1 and TRBJ2-7; no check of the table's D call, TRBD1, against the DNA was made. TRBV21-1 is tagged as a pseudogene. This CDR3 region has 14 residues.

This clonotype has at least ten counts. V gene TRBV20-1 combines with J gene TRBJ2-7, with a possible D match to TRBD2 (5 bases). The CDR3 has 14 amino acids. Germline V CDR1 and CDR2: DFQATT, SNEGSKA (reference sequence). Trimming left V 0 bases short and J 5 bases short, with 14 bases between. DNA for the CDR3: TGCAGTGCTAGAGATCCCCCGGGATCCCACGAGCAGTACTTC. It is translated as CSARDPPGSHEQYF.

This clonotype has a count of ten or more. Compared with germline, one end of the junction differs, possibly owing to a read error. In DNA form, the CDR3 reads TGTTCAGTTGGGACAGGGGTAAGGGAAGTGTTCTTC. It encodes CSVGTGVREVFF. The J gene is TRBJ2-1, the V gene TRBV20-1; 10 bases fit TRBD1. From germline, CDR1 is DFQATT and CDR2 SNEGSKA (reference sequence). The length of the CDR3 is 12 residues.

In this sample, this clonotype turned up many times. This rearrangement joins TRBV7-6 to TRBJ2-2; TRBD2 agrees at 12 bases. Germline V gene sequence: CDR1 SGHVS, CDR2 FNYEAQ. The junction had 8 bases not matched to a gene; V was cut back by 5 bases and J by 7 bases. The CDR3 totals 16 residues. The chain's CDR3 is CASSNLAGGPGGELFF. For the CDR3, the DNA is TGTGCCAGCAGCAACCTAGCGGGAGGGCCAGGCGGGGAGCTGTTTTTT.

This clonotype was observed a handful of times. V gene TRBV7-3 combines with J gene TRBJ2-1; 11 bases are a match to TRBD1. Germline CDR1 reads SGHTA; CDR2 reads FQGTGA. CDR3 length: 15 amino acids. Unmatched junction bases numbered 8, after V lost 5 bases and J lost 8 bases. The CDR3: CASSQGTGGWDEQFF. The CDR3 nucleotides read TGTGCCAGCAGCCAAGGGACAGGGGGTTGGGATGAGCAGTTCTTC.

This clonotype came up many times. This chain uses TRBV7-2 with TRBJ2-7, with D possibly being TRBD2 (5 bases). The CDR3 is 16 amino acids. V was cut by 2 bases and J by 0 bases, with 14 bases left in between. Germline V gene data show CDR1 as SGHTA and CDR2 as FQGNSA. The CDR3, as DNA: TGTGCCAGCAGCTTAAGTAGAAGCGGCAGCTCCTACGAGCAGTACTTC. It encodes CASSLSRSGSSYEQYF. Filled out from reference TRBV7-2 and TRBJ2-7, the complete variable domain reads GAGVSQSPSNKVTEKGKDVELRCDPISGHTALYWYRQSLGQGLEFLIYFQGNSAPDKSGLPSDRFSAERTGGSVSTLTIQRTQQEDSAVYLCASSLSRSGSSYEQYFGPGTRLTVT.

This clonotype was seen repeatedly, ten times or more. The rearrangement joins TRBV6-5 to TRBJ1-1, with a weak D call TRBD1 (5 bases). This CDR3 has 13 amino acids. V was clipped by 10 bases and J by 3 bases, with 15 bases between them. Germline CDR1 reads MNHEY; CDR2 reads SVGAGI. The CDR3 DNA is TGTGCCACCACGAGGGACTTTGACACTGAAGCTTTCTTT. Encoded protein: CATTRDFDTEAFF.

This clonotype was observed many times. The chain combines TRBV29-1 with TRBJ2-3; D is uncertain. Germline V CDR1 and CDR2: SQVTM, ANQGSEA. The CDR3 sequence is 11 residues long. Trimming pared 5 bases from V and 4 bases from J, leaving 7 bases between. CDR3 amino acids: CSVLGPDTQYF. The CDR3 nucleotides read TGCAGCGTTCTAGGACCAGATACGCAGTATTTT.

This clonotype has ten or more counts. The rearrangement links TRBV20-1 to TRBJ2-7, with D perhaps matching TRBD2 (5 bases). Germline V lookup: CDR1 DFQATT, CDR2 SNEGSKA (reference sequence). The CDR3 has 13 amino acids. Trimming pared 3 bases from V and 0 bases from J, leaving 9 bases between. The CDR3 DNA follows: TGCAGTGCTAGGAGGCGGGCCTCCTACGAGCAGTACTTC. Encoded protein: CSARRRASYEQYF.

In its sample, this clonotype was seen many times. The rearrangement links TRBV10-1 to TRBJ2-7; TRBD2 matches at 9 bases. Germline V gene sequence: CDR1 WNHNN, CDR2 SYGVQD (reference sequence). The CDR3 is 15 residues long. Germline trimming cut 4 bases from V and 2 bases from J; bases unmatched to any gene: 6. As DNA, the CDR3 is TGCGCCAGCAGTGGCCGGACTAGCGTAACCTACGAGCAGTACTTC. Its protein is CASSGRTSVTYEQYF.

At least ten counts were recorded for this clonotype. This sequence joins TRBV12-3 or TRBV12-4 and TRBJ2-1; maybe TRBD1 (6 bases). The CDR3 runs 14 residues. The V and J ends lost 7 bases and 0 bases respectively, with 10 bases between them. CDR3 nucleotide sequence: TGTGCCAGCACTACAGGGAGCTCCTACAATGAGCAGTTCTTC. This translates into CASTTGSSYNEQFF.

This clonotype was seen repeatedly, ten times or more. The rearrangement links TRBV4-3 to TRBJ2-1; TRBD2 might be the D (6 bases). The CDR3 loop spans 13 amino acids. With 5 bases removed from V and 8 bases from J, the gap between germline ends came to 13 bases. Germline values: CDR1 LGHNA, CDR2 YSLEER. The CDR3 here is CASSVTRGDEQFF. The CDR3 nucleotides read TGCGCCAGCAGCGTGACTAGAGGGGATGAGCAGTTCTTC.

This clonotype was picked up many times. This rearrangement joins TRBV28 to TRBJ2-2; D possibly corresponds to TRBD1 (7 bases). The CDR3 length is 18 residues. The V end was cut by 4 bases, the J end by 5 bases, with 23 bases between. CDR1 and CDR2 from the germline V gene are MDHEN and SYDVKM. CDR3 sequence: CASSSRGPRQGGTGELFF. CDR3 sequence (DNA): TGTGCCAGCAGTTCAAGGGGGCCGCGACAGGGAGGTACCGGGGAGCTGTTTTTT. Supplemented by reference TRBV28 and TRBJ2-2, the full variable domain reads DVKVTQSSRYLVKRTGEKVFLECVQDMDHENMFWYRQDPGLGLRLIYFSYDVKMKEKGDIPEGYSVSREKKERFSLILESASTNQTSMYLCASSSRGPRQGGTGELFFGEGSRLTVL.

This clonotype was counted at least ten times. V gene TRBV20-1 combines with J gene TRBJ2-7; TRBD2 agrees at 13 bases. The germline V gene has CDR1 DFQATT and CDR2 SNEGSKA (reference sequence). Germline trimming cut 6 bases from V and 1 base from J; bases unmatched to any gene: 6. CDR3 length: 15 residues. Written as DNA, the CDR3 is TGCAGTGCCCAGGGACTAGCGGGGCCTTCCTACGAGCAGTACTTC. Residues: CSAQGLAGPSYEQYF.

This chain connects TRBV5-1 to TRBJ1-1, with TRBD1 matching over 9 bases. V dropped 4 bases and J dropped 2; count of bases not matched to a gene: 3. The CDR3 runs 14 residues. Germline V gives CDR1 SGHRS, CDR2 YFSETQ. The CDR3 spells CASSGGQGNTEAFF. CDR3 nucleotides: TGCGCCAGCAGCGGGGGACAGGGAAACACTGAAGCTTTCTTT.

This clonotype has ten or more counts. This sequence joins TRBV29-1 and TRBJ1-3; D gene unclear. Germline V gene data show CDR1 as SQVTM and CDR2 as ANQGSEA. The CDR3 is 12 residues long. V lost 1 base and J lost 2, with 3 bases in between. DNA for the CDR3: TGCAGCGTTGAAGCTCCTGGAAACACCATATATTTT. It is translated as CSVEAPGNTIYF. The full variable domain, completed using reference TRBV29-1 and TRBJ1-3, is SAVISQKPSRDICQRGTSLTIQCQVDSQVTMMFWYRQQPGQSLTLIATANQGSEATYESGFVIDKFPISRPNLTFSTLTVSNMSPEDSSIYLCSVEAPGNTIYFGEGSWLTVV.

This clonotype was counted many times. This chain links TRBV23-1 with TRBJ2-5; 12 bases fit TRBD1. TRBV23-1 is marked as an open reading frame, function uncertain. The CDR3 is made up of 17 amino acids. J lost 2 bases, V lost 3 bases, and 7 bases had no gene match. The DNA for the CDR3 is TGCGCCAGCAGTCAGTCCCGGGACAGGGGGCAGCAAGAGACCCAGTACTTC. It codes for CASSQSRDRGQQETQYF.

This clonotype has a count of ten or more. The chain carries TRBV7-8 and TRBJ1-3, with a weak D call TRBD1 (6 bases). There are 15 residues in the CDR3. Germline V gene sequence: CDR1 SGHVS, CDR2 FQNEAQ. V dropped 3 bases and J dropped 0 bases, with 9 bases sitting between them. The CDR3, as DNA: TGTGCCAGCAGCTTCTGGGACACCTCTGGAAACACCATATATTTT. Translating it yields CASSFWDTSGNTIYF.

This clonotype is labeled medium-sized. The chain is built from TRBV4-2 and TRBJ2-7; 11 bases are shared with TRBD2. Germline CDR1 and CDR2: LGHNA and YNFKEQ. The CDR3 is 15 amino acids. Unmatched junction bases numbered 0, after V lost 1 base and J lost 1 base. CDR3 in amino acids: CASSQGLAGSYEQYF. Here the CDR3 DNA reads TGTGCCAGCAGCCAAGGACTAGCGGGATCCTACGAGCAGTACTTC.